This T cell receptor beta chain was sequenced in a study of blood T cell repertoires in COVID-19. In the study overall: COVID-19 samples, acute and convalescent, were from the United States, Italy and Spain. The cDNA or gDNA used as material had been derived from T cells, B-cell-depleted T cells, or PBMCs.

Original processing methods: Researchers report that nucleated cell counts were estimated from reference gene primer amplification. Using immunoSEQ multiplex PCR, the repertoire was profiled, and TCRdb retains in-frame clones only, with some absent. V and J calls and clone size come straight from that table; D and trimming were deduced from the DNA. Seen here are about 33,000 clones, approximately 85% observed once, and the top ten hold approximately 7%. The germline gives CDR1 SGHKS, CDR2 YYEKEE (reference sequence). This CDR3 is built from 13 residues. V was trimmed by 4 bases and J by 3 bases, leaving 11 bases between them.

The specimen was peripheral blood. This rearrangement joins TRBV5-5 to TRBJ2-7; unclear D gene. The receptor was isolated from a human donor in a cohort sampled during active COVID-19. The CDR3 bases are TGTGCCAGCAGCGACGCACCGGGCTACGAGCAGTACTTC. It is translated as CASSDAPGYEQYF.